This is a list of T cell receptor beta chains from one sample in a study of shared clonotypes between healthy human individuals. Sequenced by immunoSEQ multiplex PCR; TCRdb stores in-frame clones only, minus some. The data contain 2 million to 2.5 million clones, 85% to 95% of them singletons. The source material was naive CD4+ T cells from PBMCs. The receptor set was obtained from a man aged 18 to 30 in good health. Some clones in this sample may be carry-over from other donors' samples. Both conserved end residues are part of each CDR3.

V gene: TRBV5-1; J gene: TRBJ1-3; CDR3 protein: CASSPGAYSGNTIYF
V gene: TRBV20-1; J gene: TRBJ1-2; CDR3 protein: CSASLGYGYTF
V gene: TRBV9; J gene: TRBJ2-7; CDR3 protein: CASSKRDRGTYEQYF
V gene: TRBV7-2; J gene: TRBJ1-2; CDR3 protein: CASSPNPGQGSRGGYTF
V gene: TRBV4-3; J gene: TRBJ2-1; CDR3 protein: CASSQDLAGAAYNEQFF
V gene: TRBV29-1; J gene: TRBJ1-2; CDR3 protein: CSVEPAGYGYTF
V gene: TRBV28; J gene: TRBJ1-1; CDR3 protein: CASIQGAVNTEAFF
V gene: TRBV30; J gene: TRBJ2-7; CDR3 protein: CAWASGVSGEQYF
V gene: TRBV28; J gene: TRBJ1-2; CDR3 protein: CASSSGQDDGGYGYTF
V gene: TRBV2; J gene: TRBJ1-1; CDR3 protein: CASTEYGKTEAFF
V gene: TRBV29-1; J gene: TRBJ1-1; CDR3 protein: CSVEDLGLSTEAFF
V gene: TRBV27; J gene: TRBJ2-1; CDR3 protein: CASSLRGREYEQFF
V gene: TRBV27; J gene: TRBJ2-3; CDR3 protein: CASSVNRRENTDTQYF
V gene: TRBV7-9; J gene: TRBJ1-6; CDR3 protein: CASSQNRGYNSPLHF
V gene: TRBV14; J gene: TRBJ2-5; CDR3 protein: CASSHNRGGLETQYF
V gene: TRBV5-4; J gene: TRBJ2-2; CDR3 protein: CASSLMTGGITGELFF
V gene: TRBV6-5; J gene: TRBJ1-2; CDR3 protein: CASSYSASGGYGYTF
V gene: TRBV5-1; J gene: TRBJ2-1; CDR3 protein: CASSLEGAGAVWDEQFF
V gene: TRBV7-2; J gene: TRBJ2-2; CDR3 protein: CASSLTPNTGELFF
V gene: TRBV7-2; J gene: TRBJ2-3; CDR3 protein: CASSPRVAGSTDTQYF
V gene: TRBV28; J gene: TRBJ2-1; CDR3 protein: CASSLLAGGTLLIYNEQFF
V gene: TRBV7-7; J gene: TRBJ2-7; CDR3 protein: CASSPGTGDREQYF
V gene: TRBV28; J gene: TRBJ1-1; CDR3 protein: CASSRVWGANTEAFF
V gene: TRBV5-1; J gene: TRBJ2-7; CDR3 protein: CASSLVTGGHEQYF
V gene: TRBV6-5; J gene: TRBJ1-5; CDR3 protein: CASSHGQGGQPQHF
V gene: TRBV7-6; J gene: TRBJ2-7; CDR3 protein: CASSPHRGARSYEQYF
V gene: TRBV28; J gene: TRBJ1-4; CDR3 protein: CASSLSFGSATNEKLFF
V gene: TRBV5-1; J gene: TRBJ1-1; CDR3 protein: CASSLSAVNTEAFF
V gene: TRBV7-3; J gene: TRBJ2-7; CDR3 protein: CASSLIAGGPYEQYF
V gene: TRBV6-5; J gene: TRBJ2-2; CDR3 protein: CASSYSGAGTGELFF
V gene: TRBV28; J gene: TRBJ1-1; CDR3 protein: CASSLRGQGVATEAFF
V gene: TRBV14; J gene: TRBJ1-1; CDR3 protein: CASSQRGNTEAFF